Shown below are 22 T cell receptor beta chains from a single sample sequenced in a study of T cells in Graves' hyperthyroidism and ophthalmopathy. Amplified regions were TCR beta CDR3 sequences from RNA transcripts. The HTBI primer set served for first-round RT-PCR of the TCR CDR3. Via MiXCR, TCRdb re-called the multiplex PCR reads, giving one row per CDR3 protein. The sample holds 250,000 to 300,000 distinct CDR3 sequences, 13% seen once. Sequenced material: blood. These receptors were taken from a woman aged 30 to 39 with Graves' hyperthyroidism that later progressed to Graves' ophthalmopathy.

This clonotype appeared many times. This chain joins TRBV28 and TRBJ1-2; 7 positions match TRBD1. Germline lookup yields CDR1 MDHEN and CDR2 SYDVKM. The CDR3 length is 15 residues. V lost 0 bases to trimming and J lost 6 bases; unmatched junction nucleotides: 7. CDR3 sequence: CASSLWTGRSNGYTF. The CDR3 coding sequence is TGTGCCAGCAGTTTATGGACAGGGAGGTCGAATGGCTACACCTTC.

This clonotype was counted many times. V is TRBV5-6 and J is TRBJ1-2; D uncertain. Trimming took off 1 base at V and 8 bases at J, with 12 bases between the two ends. This CDR3 has 13 amino acids. Germline CDR1 is SGHDT and CDR2 is YYEEEE. CDR3 bases: TGTGCCAGCAGCTTGCCGTCAAGCGGCGGCTACACCTTC. Translating it yields CASSLPSSGGYTF.

This clonotype was counted once. The rearrangement uses TRBV6-1 and TRBJ2-4; the match to TRBD2 covers 14 bases. Germline V gene sequence: CDR1 MNHNS, CDR2 SASEGT. The V segment lost 5 bases and the J segment 7 bases; nucleotides outside the gene matches: 13. The CDR3 runs to 18 residues. The CDR3 nucleotides are TGTGCCAGCAGTCCAGGGACTAGCGGGAGTCCTGTTTTGAACATTCAGTACTTC. Protein: CASSPGTSGSPVLNIQYF.

This clonotype was counted ten times or more. The gene calls are TRBV20-1 and TRBJ2-5, with D tentatively TRBD1 or TRBD2 (5 bases each). CDR3 length equals 12 residues. The ends were cut back, 6 bases at V and 5 bases at J, with 13 bases in the middle. CDR1 is DFQATT, CDR2 SNEGSKA, per germline (reference sequence). CDR3 region: CSARDALETQYF. Written as DNA, the CDR3 is TGCAGTGCGAGGGACGCTCTGGAGACCCAGTACTTC.

This chain uses TRBV28 with TRBJ2-1; D is possibly TRBD1 (5 bases). The CDR3 contains 13 residues. Germline lookup yields CDR1 MDHEN and CDR2 SYDVKM. V dropped 4 bases and J dropped 7 bases, with 11 bases sitting between them. CDR3 sequence (DNA): TGTGCCAGCAGTTCGACAGAGTTTAATGAGCAGTTCTTC. Translating it yields CASSSTEFNEQFF.

In its sample, this clonotype was seen many times. The chain carries TRBV11-2 and TRBJ2-3; D is possibly TRBD1 (9 bases). V lost 3 bases and J 2 bases, leaving 36 bases between the germline ends. CDR1 is SGHAT and CDR2 is FQNNGV in the germline V gene. This CDR3 region has 23 residues. The CDR3 spells CASSFLWGQGNIKVAGNTDTQYF. CDR3 bases: TGTGCCAGCAGCTTTCTGTGGGGACAGGGAAATATCAAGGTAGCGGGGAACACAGATACGCAGTATTTT.

This clonotype occurred many times. The J gene is TRBJ2-1, the V gene TRBV11-1; D gene uncertain. This CDR3 is built from 14 residues. The V gene lost 7 bases and the J gene lost 1 base, with 11 bases spanning the gap. Germline loops: CDR1 SGHAT, CDR2 FQDESV (reference sequence). CDR3 bases: TGTGCCAGCACCATAACGGGTTCCTACAATGAGCAGTTCTTC. Residues: CASTITGSYNEQFF.

This clonotype was detected a few times. A much more abundant neighbour one base away suggests this may be a read error. The chain uses TRBV15 and TRBJ1-5; no clear D gene. The DNA end lines up better with TRBJ2-3; the J call may be wrong. The CDR3 is 12 residues long. Germline assignment: CDR1 LNHNV and CDR2 YYDKDF (reference sequence). The CDR3 nucleotides are TGTGCCACTCCGCCCTTGAATCAGCCCCAGTATTTT. It translates to CATPPLNQPQYF.

At least ten counts were recorded for this clonotype. J is TRBJ2-7 and V is TRBV7-2, with unresolved D. Germline V gene lookup returns CDR1 SGHTA and CDR2 FQGNSA. Trimming stripped 0 bases from V and 2 bases from J, with 2 bases between. The CDR3 loop spans 12 amino acids. The CDR3 here is CASSLATYEQYF. CDR3 DNA: TGTGCCAGCAGCTTAGCCACCTACGAGCAGTACTTC.

A few counts support this clonotype. The chain combines TRBV27 with TRBJ2-1, with 8 bases fitting TRBD2. Germline V CDR1 and CDR2: MNHEY, SMNVEV (reference sequence). The CDR3 length is 17 residues. With V trimmed by 0 bases and J by 7 bases, 11 bases remained unmatched. The CDR3 DNA sequence: TGTGCCAGCAGTTTATCGGGTGCTATGAGCGGGAGAAATGAGCAGTTCTTC. Its translation is CASSLSGAMSGRNEQFF.

Points on this clonotype: One base away lies a much larger clone, so this may be a sequencing read error. This chain uses TRBV12-5 with TRBJ2-3; D is ambiguous. The CDR3 length is 11 residues. Trimming left V 6 bases short and J 5 bases short, with 6 bases between. Per germline, CDR1 LGHNT and CDR2 FRNRAP. CDR3: CASGRVDTQYF. The CDR3 DNA is TGTGCTAGTGGCCGCGTAGATACGCAGTATTTT. The whole variable domain, filled in from reference TRBV12-5 and TRBJ2-3, reads DARVTQTPRHKVTEMGQEVTMRCQPILGHNTVFWYRQTMMQGLELLAYFRNRAPLDDSGMPKDRFSAEMPDATLATLKIQPSEPRDSAVYFCASGRVDTQYFGPGTRLTVL.

The genes are TRBV4-2 and TRBJ2-7, with no clear D. The CDR3 extends over 16 amino acids. The germline CDR1 and CDR2 sequences are LGHNA and YNFKEQ. The V end lost 6 bases, the J end lost 0 bases, and 18 bases lay between the germline ends. CDR3 in DNA: TGTGCCAGCAGTAATACGGTCGGGCGGAGCTCCTACGAGCAGTACTTC. It translates to CASSNTVGRSSYEQYF.

There are a few counts of this clonotype. The chain combines TRBV19 with TRBJ1-2, with 9 bases matching TRBD1. The germline V gene has CDR1 LNHDA and CDR2 SQIVND (reference sequence). CDR3 length equals 14 residues. Trimming removed 9 bases from V and 2 bases from J; junction bases left unmatched: 7. The CDR3 here is CASTTGGINYGYTF. The CDR3 nucleotides are TGTGCCAGCACTACAGGGGGCATCAACTATGGCTACACCTTC. Full variable domain (rest looked up from reference TRBV19 and TRBJ1-2): DGGITQSPKYLFRKEGQNVTLSCEQNLNHDAMYWYRQDPGQGLRLIYYSQIVNDFQKGDIAEGYSVSREKKESFPLTVTSAQKNPTAFYLCASTTGGINYGYTFGSGTRLTVV.

This clonotype showed up many times. This chain links TRBV18 with TRBJ1-2, with D unresolved. Trimming pared 2 bases from V and 4 bases from J, leaving 14 bases between. Germline V gives CDR1 KGHSH, CDR2 LQKENI. This CDR3 is 15 amino acids long. CDR3 loop: CASSPVVDGPYGYTF. The CDR3 DNA sequence: TGTGCCAGCTCACCAGTAGTGGACGGGCCCTATGGCTACACCTTC.

This clonotype was recorded at least ten times. The germline gene is not matched at one end of the junction; a read error may be the cause. The chain links TRBV7-9 to TRBJ2-2, with 7 bases identical to TRBD1. The germline V gene encodes CDR1 SEHNR and CDR2 FQNEAQ (reference sequence). The CDR3 consists of 17 residues. The CDR3 coding sequence is TGTGCCAGCAGCTTAGGGACAGGACCTACGAACGCCGGGGAGCTGTTTTTT. Protein: CASSLGTGPTNAGELFF.

This clonotype was seen at least ten times. The CDR3 reads CASSEDFSGRRNEQFF. The CDR3 DNA follows: TGTGCCAGCAGTGAAGATTTTAGCGGGAGGCGCAATGAGCAGTTCTTC. This chain links TRBV6-1 with TRBJ2-1, with 10 nucleotides matching TRBD2. Germline V lookup: CDR1 MNHNS, CDR2 SASEGT. The CDR3 spans 16 residues. Trimming removed 1 base from V and 6 bases from J; junction bases left unmatched: 6.

In this sample, this clonotype turned up a few times. This rearrangement joins TRBV4-3 to TRBJ2-3; TRBD2 matches 7 bases. Germline V gene sequence: CDR1 LGHNA, CDR2 YSLEER. The V and J ends lost 1 base and 4 bases, in that order; junction bases with no gene match: 8. The CDR3 is made up of 16 amino acids. The chain's CDR3 is CASSQVAGEGADTQYF. CDR3 in DNA: TGCGCCAGCAGCCAAGTGGCGGGAGAGGGAGCAGATACGCAGTATTTT.

This clonotype was seen many times. This chain connects TRBV20-1 to TRBJ1-1; D is unresolved. V dropped 4 bases and J dropped 3 bases, with 6 bases sitting between them. Germline V gives CDR1 DFQATT, CDR2 SNEGSKA (reference sequence). This CDR3 is 11 amino acids long. CDR3 sequence: CSAIYDTEAFF. The CDR3 region has the DNA TGCAGTGCTATCTATGACACTGAAGCTTTCTTT.

This clonotype was counted at least ten times. This chain uses TRBV6-1 with TRBJ2-7; a possible D gene is TRBD2 (6 bases). Trimming pared 6 bases from V and 1 base from J, leaving 10 bases between. This CDR3 is 13 amino acids long. CDR1 MNHNS and CDR2 SASEGT come from the germline V gene. The CDR3 DNA follows: TGTGCCAGCAGCAGACTAGTTTCCTACGAGCAGTACTTC. The encoded protein is CASSRLVSYEQYF.

The table lists this clonotype with many counts. V is TRBV11-3 and J is TRBJ2-7; D possibly corresponds to TRBD1 (6 bases). Per the germline V gene, CDR1 is SGHNT and CDR2 is YENEEA. The CDR3 sequence is 13 residues long. Trimming removed 3 bases from V and 9 bases from J, with 15 bases in between. For the CDR3, the DNA is TGTGCCAGCAGCTTGCTAGGACAGCCCCGGCAGTACTTC. This codes for CASSLLGQPRQYF.

Many counts were recorded for this clonotype. This sequence joins TRBV6-1 and TRBJ1-5; 7 bases match TRBD1. Trimming at V came to 6 bases and at J to 7 bases, leaving 9 bases not matched to a gene. Germline CDR1 reads MNHNS; CDR2 reads SASEGT. The CDR3 length is 14 residues. For the CDR3, the DNA is TGTGCCAGCAGGCGGGGCGACAGGGAACAGCCCCAGCATTTT. It yields the protein CASRRGDREQPQHF.

This clonotype was seen ten or more times. V and J are TRBV27 and TRBJ2-7, with 8 bases fitting TRBD1. This CDR3 region has 14 residues. V was pared by 6 bases and J by 5 bases, with 9 bases of the junction left unmatched. Germline V gives CDR1 MNHEY, CDR2 SMNVEV (reference sequence). The CDR3 here is CASSFQGAIHEQYF. The DNA of the CDR3 is TGTGCCAGCAGCTTCCAGGGGGCTATCCACGAGCAGTACTTC.